This TCR beta chain was obtained from a study of blood T cells in healthy people across ages. Primed by a sample-barcoded 5' primer and a J-beta primer mix, a second PCR proceeded for about 7 to 12 cycles. TCRdb re-called the 5' RACE reads with MiXCR, one entry per CDR3 protein. The sample holds roughly 860,000 distinct CDR3 sequences; about 59% are singletons and the top ten take roughly a quarter. For this clonotype: The antigen remains unidentified.

From germline, CDR1 is SGHTA and CDR2 FQGNSA. The V end lost 0 bases, the J end lost 7 bases, and 9 bases lay between the germline ends. This CDR3 comprises 14 residues. Study-wide results and caveats: The study lacked donor CMV status, which possibly confounded expanded clonotype changes.

V is TRBV7-2 and J is TRBJ1-4; the D gene is possibly TRBD1 (6 bases). The receptor was derived from a man aged 25 to 40 in good health. Sample: blood. The CDR3 loop is CASSLAQGPEKLFF. The CDR3 coding sequence is TGTGCCAGCAGCTTAGCGCAGGGGCCTGAAAAACTGTTTTTT.